The 9 T cell receptor beta chains in this list originate from one sample, sequenced in a study of T cells in severe cutaneous drug reactions. Bulk and single-cell libraries used iRepertoire multiplex PCR with TCR subtype-specific primers. Using the multiplex PCR reads, TCRdb records one entry per CDR3 protein without DNA. The ten top clones account for roughly 7.7%, within a sample of just over 20,000 distinct CDR3 sequences. Sequenced patients had Stevens-Johnson syndrome or toxic epidermal necrolysis caused by carbamazepine. Material for sequencing was PBMCs. The receptors shown here come from a human donor with toxic epidermal necrolysis, a severe cutaneous drug reaction.

J is TRBJ2-3 and V is TRBV5-4; TCRdb indicates TRBD2, and absent DNA this call remains unverified. The length of the CDR3 is 14 residues. CDR1 and CDR2 (germline): SGHNT, YYREEE (reference sequence). This chain's CDR3 is CASSSGLYTDTQYF.

The chain employs TRBV3-1 and TRBJ1-4; TCRdb picks TRBD1, but there is no DNA to check that call. This CDR3 comprises 16 residues. Germline CDR1 reads LGHDT; CDR2 reads YNNKEL (reference sequence). This chain's CDR3 is CASSSVRGQGIEKLFF.

The chain couples TRBV6-6 to TRBJ2-5; TCRdb returns TRBD1, unconfirmable since there is no DNA. Germline assignment: CDR1 MNHNY and CDR2 SVGAGI (reference sequence). The CDR3 totals 17 residues. CDR3: CASSYSRDRGYQETQYF.

Measured by frequency, this clonotype is medium-sized. The chain couples TRBV30 to TRBJ1-1; the D gene TCRdb calls, TRBD1, cannot be checked with no DNA. The CDR3 runs 12 residues. Germline loops: CDR1 GTSNPN, CDR2 SVGIG (reference sequence). The CDR3: CAWTTGGLVAFF.

This clonotype is called medium-sized based on its frequency. This chain joins TRBV18 and TRBJ1-1; the D call of TRBD1 rests on TCRdb alone, since no DNA is present to check it. CDR1 and CDR2 (germline): KGHSH, LQKENI. The CDR3 length is 13 residues. CDR3 sequence: CASSPGGLLEAFF.

Its frequency marks this clonotype as medium-sized. CDR3 region: CASSWGQHGNSPLHF. The chain employs TRBV9 and TRBJ1-6; the TCRdb call, TRBD1, lacks DNA for checking. Germline values: CDR1 SGDLS, CDR2 YYNGEE. The CDR3 covers 15 residues.

The CDR3 here is CASSLLTSGVGTDTQYF. V is TRBV12-3 or TRBV12-4 and J is TRBJ2-3; TCRdb's D gene call, TRBD2, goes unchecked for lack of DNA. The CDR3 runs 17 residues.

The rearrangement uses TRBV7-9 and TRBJ2-1; TCRdb designates TRBD1, a call that cannot be tested without DNA. This CDR3 is 13 amino acids long. The germline CDR1 and CDR2 sequences are SEHNR and FQNEAQ (reference sequence). CDR3 region: CASSSRGQDEQFF. Drawing the rest from reference TRBV7-9 and TRBJ2-1, the complete variable domain is DTGVSQNPRHKITKRGQNVTFRCDPISEHNRLYWYRQTLGQGPEFLTYFQNEAQLEKSRLLSDRFSAERPKGSFSTLEIQRTEQGDSAMYLCASSSRGQDEQFFGPGTRLTVL.

The chain employs TRBV10-3 and TRBJ2-1. Germline V gene sequence: CDR1 ENHRY, CDR2 SYGVKD. CDR3 size: 12 residues. This chain's CDR3 is CAAEDSYNEQFF.